Reported below is one T cell receptor (beta chain). The specificity of this receptor is unknown. Within one base of it there is no much larger clone, and no base qualities were kept. The library was generated by 5' RACE. The run used an Illumina HiSeq 2000. A universal primer binding site was introduced by template switching, and a unique molecular identifier was present in the final cDNA, enabling accurate counting of TCR cDNA molecules. Specific primers in the conserved constant-segment region were used to synthesize first-strand cDNA for TCR alpha and beta chains. To control for contamination, every cDNA library carried two barcodes: a SMART-Mk sample barcode plus Illumina barcodes. Two successive PCR steps introduced TruSeq adapter sequences along with Illumina sample barcodes. The TCR alpha and beta cDNA libraries were sequenced on the Illumina HiSeq platform using custom primers. In the original analysis: MiGEC processed the raw reads to extract unique molecular identifiers, while MiXCR was used to determine the CDR3 positions. For each individual, recombination models were inferred using an EM algorithm with the repgenHMM and IGoR tools. Shared clonotype analysis was performed with the tcR package in R, normalizing sharing by the product of cloneset sizes. To study raw recombination free of thymic and clonal selection effects, out-of-frame nonproductive sequences were analyzed. TCRdb handled the public reads itself, with Q25 trimming in fastp and clone calling in MiXCR, and kept productive beta chains. Identical CDR3 proteins give one entry, which carries the most common genes and DNA. It is TCRdb's table, rather than the study itself, that gives the V and J calls and clone size. The sample has about 1.7 million distinct CDR3 sequences on record, around 29% of them singletons. The ten top clones hold under 0.35% of the sample.

The data were obtained in a study of identical twins (dated by TCRdb to 2015 to 2016). Broadly, across the study: To test whether fetal clonotypes persist, this study deep-sequenced TCR alpha and beta repertoires from monozygotic twins, from unrelated adults of various ages, and from cord blood. Replicate twin experiments were performed at different times using different library preparation protocols to rule out contamination. Summary of the overall study and its limitations: Compared with coincidental sharing between unrelated individuals, an excess of low generation-probability sequences was observed among out-of-frame TCR alpha sequences shared between twins. A weaker excess of twin sharing was found in beta out-of-frame sequences because the signal-to-noise ratio was lowered by fewer shared sequences. Because the same donors could not be followed over many years, conclusions were based on cross-sectional statistical analysis. Abundant cord blood beta clonotypes carried fewer insertions; young adult naive repertoires showed a weaker similar trend, while memory repertoires showed none. Out-of-frame TCR alpha sharing in monozygotic twins was systematically underestimated by recombination models, whereas sharing between unrelated individuals was in agreement with the recombination models. Invariant T cells such as MAIT and iNKT could partly confound zero-insertion analyses, although diverse VJ usage argued against such confounding for most clonotypes.

The CDR3 numbers 17 residues from cysteine through phenylalanine. The read is trimmed to its CDR3 DNA, 51 bases read in frame from base 1. Via the germline V gene (reference sequence), CDR1 is MNHEY and CDR2 SMNVEV. Relative to germline, V is missing 5 bases and J is missing 0 bases, with 12 bases of the junction outside any gene match. Every donor in the study was a healthy Caucasian. This sequence uses TRBV27 and TRBJ1-2; the junction holds 7 bases that match TRBD1. The sequencing input was cord blood. The clonotype originates from a newborn girl in good health. The CDR3 sequence is CASSPRTGFLSNYGYTF. The bases read TGTGCCAGCAGTCCTCGGACAGGTTTCCTTTCTAACTATGGCTACACCTTC.